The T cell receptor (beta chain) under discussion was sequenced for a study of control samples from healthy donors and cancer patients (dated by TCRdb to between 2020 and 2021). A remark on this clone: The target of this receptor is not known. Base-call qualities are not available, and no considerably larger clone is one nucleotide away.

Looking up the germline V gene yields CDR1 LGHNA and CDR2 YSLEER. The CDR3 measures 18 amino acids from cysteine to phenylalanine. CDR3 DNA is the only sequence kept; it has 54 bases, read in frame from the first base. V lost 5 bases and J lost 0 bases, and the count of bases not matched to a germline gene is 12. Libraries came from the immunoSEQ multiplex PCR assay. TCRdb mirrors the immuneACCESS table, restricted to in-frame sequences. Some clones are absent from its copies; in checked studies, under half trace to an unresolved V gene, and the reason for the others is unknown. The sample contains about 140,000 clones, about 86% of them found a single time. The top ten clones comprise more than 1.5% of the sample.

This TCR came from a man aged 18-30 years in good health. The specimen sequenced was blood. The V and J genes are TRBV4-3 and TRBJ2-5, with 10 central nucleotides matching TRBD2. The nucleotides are TGCGCCAGCAGCGTAACCCCCAGCGGGGGGGGGTACCAAGAGACCCAGTACTTC. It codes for CASSVTPSGGGYQETQYF.